The 31 T cell receptor beta chains below come from one sample, sequenced in a study of PD-1 blockade in classical Hodgkin lymphoma. The repertoire was sequenced with immunoSEQ multiplex PCR; TCRdb's copy has only in-frame clones and lacks some. The profile covers about 12,000 clones, with under 85% appearing a single time and roughly 24% taken by the ten largest. Brentuximab vedotin exposure varied among the patients, all of whom had relapsed after autologous stem cell transplantation. Researchers pulled CD8+ T cells out of thawed PBMCs using magnetic negative selection. The source was CD8+ T cells from blood, collected at baseline. These receptors all stem from a human donor with classical Hodgkin lymphoma.

This chain uses TRBV27 with TRBJ1-1; D gene uncertain. Germline assignment: CDR1 MNHEY and CDR2 SMNVEV (reference sequence). Trimming removed 4 bases at V and 5 bases at J, with 11 bases between. The CDR3 has 13 amino acids. CDR3 bases: TGTGCCAGCAGTTGGGCGCCCAGGACTGAAGCTTTCTTT. This translates into CASSWAPRTEAFF.

The rearrangement links TRBV2 to TRBJ2-7; 7 bases agree with TRBD2. Trimming took 0 bases from V and 0 from J; bases not matched to a gene: 8. From germline, CDR1 is SNHLY and CDR2 FYNNEI. This CDR3 contains 17 residues. CDR3 sequence reads: CASSEALFGGSSYEQYF. The CDR3 bases are TGTGCCAGCAGTGAAGCGCTTTTCGGGGGGAGCTCCTACGAGCAGTACTTC.

This chain uses TRBV27 with TRBJ1-6; no reliable D call. V dropped 5 bases and J dropped 4 bases, with 21 bases sitting between them. CDR1 and CDR2 (germline): MNHEY, SMNVEV (reference sequence). The CDR3 covers 18 residues. CDR3 DNA sequence: TGTGCCAGCAGTCCCAGCGCCGCACTCTCCTCGTATAATTCACCCCTCCACTTT. Translated: CASSPSAALSSYNSPLHF.

This sequence joins TRBV4-2 and TRBJ2-3; TRBD2 aligns across 11 bases. CDR1 is LGHNA and CDR2 is YNFKEQ in the germline V gene. Germline trimming cut 4 bases from V and 3 bases from J; bases unmatched to any gene: 9. The CDR3 spans 17 residues. In nucleotides, the CDR3 is TGTGCCAGCAGCCGGGTTGGTACTAGCGGGGGTACAGATACGCAGTATTTT. Encoded protein: CASSRVGTSGGTDTQYF.

The chain joins TRBV10-1 to TRBJ1-1; D uncertain. The CDR3 length is 14 residues. The germline gives CDR1 WNHNN, CDR2 SYGVQD (reference sequence). The V end lost 6 bases, the J end lost 0 bases, and 11 bases lay between the germline ends. Here the CDR3 DNA reads TGCGCCAGCAGCCCCGGACGACTGAACACTGAAGCTTTCTTT. This codes for CASSPGRLNTEAFF.

The chain employs TRBV9 and TRBJ1-1; the match to TRBD1 covers 8 bases. CDR1 is SGDLS and CDR2 is YYNGEE in the germline V gene. Losses at the gene ends were 3 bases for V and 1 base for J; bases not matched to a gene: 14. This CDR3 is built from 18 residues. CDR3: CASSGWSLPGTGNTEAFF. The DNA for the CDR3 is TGTGCCAGCAGCGGCTGGTCACTTCCCGGGACAGGGAACACTGAAGCTTTCTTT.

The chain recombines TRBV27 with TRBJ2-3; D may correspond to TRBD1 or TRBD2 (5 bases each). The CDR3 spans 15 residues. Germline V gives CDR1 MNHEY, CDR2 SMNVEV (reference sequence). Trimming took 5 bases from V and 0 from J, leaving 12 bases between them. The CDR3 DNA follows: TGTGCCAGCAGTCCCCATGGGGGAAGCACAGATACGCAGTATTTT. The encoded protein is CASSPHGGSTDTQYF.

A single count supports this clone. The V and J genes are TRBV27 and TRBJ2-1, with 7 bases lining up with TRBD1. There are 16 residues in the CDR3. CDR1 is MNHEY and CDR2 is SMNVEV in the germline V gene (reference sequence). J was trimmed by 3 bases and V by 0 bases; bases with no gene match: 5. The CDR3 DNA sequence: TGTGCCAGCAGTTTATCGTCAGGGGGAAGCTACAATGAGCAGTTCTTC. It codes for CASSLSSGGSYNEQFF.

The count of this clone is one. The V and J genes are TRBV6-1 and TRBJ2-7; D is possibly TRBD1 or TRBD2 (5 bases each). This CDR3 has 12 residues. Deletions cut 10 bases from V and 3 bases from J, with 13 bases between. The germline V gene encodes CDR1 MNHNS and CDR2 SASEGT. CDR3 sequence (DNA): TGTGCCACTGCGGGCCAGGGCTACGAGCAGTACTTC. Its protein product is CATAGQGYEQYF.

The chain employs TRBV5-5 and TRBJ2-7; a possible D gene is TRBD2 (5 bases). This CDR3 has 13 residues. The V end lost 0 bases, the J end lost 3 bases, and 7 bases lay between the germline ends. The V gene's germline CDR1 is SGHKS and CDR2 YYEKEE (reference sequence). The CDR3 sequence is CASSLVGIYEQYF. CDR3 nucleotides: TGTGCCAGCAGCTTGGTCGGGATCTACGAGCAGTACTTC. Together with reference TRBV5-5 and TRBJ2-7, the CDR3 gives the full variable domain: DAGVTQSPTHLIKTRGQQVTLRCSPISGHKSVSWYQQVLGQGPQFIFQYYEKEERGRGNFPDRFSARQFPNYSSELNVNALLLGDSALYLCASSLVGIYEQYFGPGTRLTVT.

J is TRBJ2-3 and V is TRBV21-1; TRBD1, the table's D call, was not compared with the DNA. TRBV21-1 has pseudogene status. This CDR3 spans 14 amino acids. CDR3 amino acids: CASTGQGSTDTQYF. The CDR3 bases are TGTGCCAGCACAGGACAGGGGTCGACAGATACGCAGTATTTT.

This clone came up once. This chain links TRBV9 with TRBJ1-4, with D possibly TRBD1 on 5 matching bases. CDR3 size: 16 residues. Germline CDR1 and CDR2: SGDLS and YYNGEE. V dropped 0 bases and J dropped 6 bases, with 15 bases sitting between them. Here the CDR3 reads CASSVGGTGLHEKLFF. In nucleotides, the CDR3 is TGTGCCAGCAGCGTAGGTGGCACAGGCCTACATGAAAAACTGTTTTTT.

The V call is TRBV7-6, the J call TRBJ2-7; 10 bases agree with TRBD1. The germline CDR1 and CDR2 sequences are SGHVS and FNYEAQ. The ends lost 4 bases at V and 2 bases at J; junction bases unmatched: 11. The CDR3 runs 17 residues. The chain's CDR3 is CASSSVFGDRGPYEQYF. In nucleotides, the CDR3 is TGTGCCAGCAGCTCTGTGTTTGGGGACAGGGGACCCTACGAGCAGTACTTC.

The genes are TRBV28 and TRBJ1-5; weak D call: TRBD1 (6 bases). V lost 6 bases to trimming and J lost 3 bases, with 15 bases between them. This CDR3 is 15 amino acids long. From germline, CDR1 is MDHEN and CDR2 SYDVKM. The CDR3 loop is CASRLQYRVNQPQHF. The CDR3 coding sequence is TGTGCCAGCAGACTCCAATACAGGGTCAATCAGCCCCAGCATTTT. The full variable domain, with the rest looked up from reference TRBV28 and TRBJ1-5, is DVKVTQSSRYLVKRTGEKVFLECVQDMDHENMFWYRQDPGLGLRLIYFSYDVKMKEKGDIPEGYSVSREKKERFSLILESASTNQTSMYLCASRLQYRVNQPQHFGDGTRLSIL.

The CDR3, as DNA: TGTGCCAGCAGCGGACTAGCGGGGGGGGCTGAGCAGTTCTTC. Translated: CASSGLAGGAEQFF. This rearrangement joins TRBV9 to TRBJ2-1; 14 positions match TRBD2. The ends lost 3 bases at V and 9 bases at J; junction bases unmatched: 2. Germline values: CDR1 SGDLS, CDR2 YYNGEE. The CDR3 is 14 residues long.

The chain employs TRBV25-1 and TRBJ2-7, with a tentative D call TRBD1 (7 bases). CDR1 is MGHDK, CDR2 SYGVNS, per germline. There are 12 residues in the CDR3. The V and J ends lost 3 bases and 6 bases respectively, with 9 bases between them. The CDR3 coding sequence is TGTGCCAGCAGTGACCAGGGGGGCGAGCAGTACTTC. It is translated as CASSDQGGEQYF.

J is TRBJ2-5 and V is TRBV30; D is undetermined. This CDR3 is 10 amino acids long. Deletions cut 3 bases from V and 5 bases from J, with 4 bases between. The germline CDR1 and CDR2 sequences are GTSNPN and SVGIG (reference sequence). CDR3 residues: CAWRGETQYF. CDR3 DNA sequence: TGTGCCTGGAGAGGGGAGACCCAGTACTTC.

This clone was detected only once. The chain joins TRBV9 to TRBJ2-3, with 7 bases lining up with TRBD1. The V and J ends lost 3 bases and 0 bases, in that order; junction bases with no gene match: 10. The CDR3 is made up of 17 amino acids. The germline gives CDR1 SGDLS, CDR2 YYNGEE. The CDR3 DNA sequence: TGTGCCAGCAGCGCGGGACAGCTCAACCCTAGCACAGATACGCAGTATTTT. Translated: CASSAGQLNPSTDTQYF.

The rearrangement uses TRBV7-9 and TRBJ2-5; D not resolved. Germline loops: CDR1 SEHNR, CDR2 FQNEAQ (reference sequence). The CDR3 is made up of 15 amino acids. Trimming stripped 2 bases from V and 2 bases from J, with 12 bases between. The CDR3 region has the DNA TGTGCCAGCAGCTTAATTCTACTGGAACAAGAGACCCAGTACTTC. Residues: CASSLILLEQETQYF.

The chain carries TRBV6-1 and TRBJ2-7; D possibly corresponds to TRBD1 (5 bases). The germline V gene encodes CDR1 MNHNS and CDR2 SASEGT. V was clipped by 3 bases and J by 2 bases, with 8 bases between them. CDR3 length: 13 residues. The CDR3 is CASSEGLAYEQYF. For the CDR3, the DNA is TGTGCCAGCAGTGAGGGGCTAGCCTACGAGCAGTACTTC.

This clone has only one observation. The CDR3 loop is CASSKGENSGNTIYF. The DNA of the CDR3 is TGTGCCAGCAGCAAAGGTGAAAACTCTGGAAACACCATATATTTT. This chain connects TRBV21-1 to TRBJ1-3. TRBV21-1 has pseudogene status. There are 15 residues in the CDR3.

V and J are TRBV7-2 and TRBJ2-1; D is uncertain. CDR1 and CDR2 (germline): SGHTA, FQGNSA. Trimming took off 3 bases at V and 2 bases at J, with 8 bases between the two ends. The CDR3 length is 14 residues. In DNA form, the CDR3 reads TGTGCCAGCAGCTTCGAGGTGACCTACAATGAGCAGTTCTTC. Its translation: CASSFEVTYNEQFF.

This clone was counted only a few times. The chain joins TRBV27 to TRBJ1-2; 8 nucleotides agree with TRBD1. J was trimmed by 6 bases and V by 2 bases; bases with no gene match: 8. Germline lookup yields CDR1 MNHEY and CDR2 SMNVEV (reference sequence). This CDR3 is 15 amino acids long. The CDR3 here is CASSLAGGAGNGYTF. CDR3 nucleotides: TGTGCCAGCAGTTTAGCAGGGGGCGCCGGTAATGGCTACACCTTC.

This clone was seen once. The chain combines TRBV14 with TRBJ2-5; 8 positions agree with TRBD1. The tail of the sequence fits TRBJ2-7 better, so the J call may be wrong. CDR1 and CDR2 from the germline V gene are SGHDN and FVKESK. CDR3 length equals 16 residues. CDR3 in DNA: TGTGCCAGCAGCCAAGATGTCGGGACAGGCTACTACGAGCAGTACTTC. Translation gives CASSQDVGTGYYEQYF.

This clone turned up a few times. The chain recombines TRBV5-6 with TRBJ2-2; no firm D call. The CDR3 extends over 14 amino acids. Deletions cut 0 bases from V and 1 base from J, with 4 bases between. Germline CDR1 and CDR2: SGHDT and YYEEEE. The CDR3 reads CASSLGGNTGELFF. The DNA for the CDR3 is TGTGCCAGCAGCTTGGGCGGGAACACCGGGGAGCTGTTTTTT.

The CDR3 nucleotides are TGTGCCAGCAGCTTAACGGGGGGCCCGATGTGGGAGCAGTACTTC. Translating gives CASSLTGGPMWEQYF. V usage is TRBV7-9 and J usage is TRBJ2-7; D perhaps matches TRBD2 (7 bases). CDR1 and CDR2 from the germline V gene are SEHNR and FQNEAQ (reference sequence). CDR3 size: 15 residues. Trimming removed 2 bases at V and 7 bases at J, with 18 bases between.

This chain connects TRBV28 to TRBJ2-5; D gene ambiguous. Germline V CDR1 and CDR2: MDHEN, SYDVKM. V lost 3 bases to trimming and J lost 5 bases, with 7 bases between them. CDR3 size: 12 residues. CDR3 sequence: CASSFFVETQYF. In DNA form, the CDR3 reads TGTGCCAGCAGTTTTTTTGTGGAGACCCAGTACTTC.

This clone was recorded a few times. The chain combines TRBV2 with TRBJ1-5; D gene unclear. The CDR3 contains 12 residues. V was clipped by 3 bases and J by 4 bases, with 4 bases between them. Looked up from germline, CDR1 is SNHLY and CDR2 is FYNNEI. The CDR3: CASSDGNQPQHF. CDR3 nucleotide sequence: TGTGCCAGCAGTGACGGGAATCAGCCCCAGCATTTT.

This clone was observed once. This sequence joins TRBV9 and TRBJ2-1, with no clear D. V lost 3 bases to trimming and J lost 7 bases, with 8 bases between them. This CDR3 comprises 12 residues. Germline CDR1 and CDR2: SGDLS and YYNGEE. The CDR3 loop reads CASSAALNEQFF. CDR3 DNA: TGTGCCAGCAGCGCGGCCCTTAATGAGCAGTTCTTC.

This chain uses TRBV9 with TRBJ1-1; D might be TRBD1 (5 bases). Germline loops: CDR1 SGDLS, CDR2 YYNGEE. The V gene lost 3 bases and the J gene lost 7 bases, with 10 bases spanning the gap. The CDR3 runs to 12 residues. DNA of the CDR3: TGTGCCAGCAGCGGCGGGACGCTTGAAGCTTTCTTT. Encoded protein: CASSGGTLEAFF.

The DNA of the CDR3 is TGTGCCAGCAGTACCGGACAGTTCTACGAGCAGTACTTC. Protein sequence: CASSTGQFYEQYF. The V call is TRBV28, the J call TRBJ2-7; D is perhaps TRBD1 (6 bases). CDR1 is MDHEN and CDR2 is SYDVKM in the germline V gene. The V and J ends lost 5 bases and 3 bases respectively, with 11 bases between them. This CDR3 has 13 residues.